This TCR beta chain was captured by sequencing in a study of shared clonotypes between healthy human individuals. Whole-study results and caveats: With several donors compared, around 5% of naive CD4 clonotypes were shared.

Comment on this clone: Its antigen is undetermined.

The V gene lost 0 bases and the J gene lost 4 bases, with 13 bases spanning the gap. CDR3 length: 16 residues. The germline gives CDR1 MGHRA, CDR2 YSYEKL. Assay used: immunoSEQ multiplex PCR; TCRdb lists only in-frame clones, some missing. This table has a few million clones, approximately 94% appearing once. This rearrangement joins TRBV4-1 to TRBJ2-1; D is unresolved. The sample comprised naive CD4+ T cells sorted from blood. The subset denotes: CD45RA+ positively selected. This TCR was recovered from a man aged 18-30 years in good health. The CDR3 coding sequence is TGCGCCAGCAGCCAAGAACCGGTTCTTTCGTACAATGAGCAGTTCTTC. Amino acid sequence: CASSQEPVLSYNEQFF.